The 17 T cell receptor beta chains below all came from one sample that was sequenced in a study of glioma-infiltrating T cells after dendritic cell vaccination. Produced via immunoSEQ multiplex PCR; TCRdb's table is partial and in-frame only. The table has 85,000 to 95,000 clones, over 75% seen once. The source material was blood, sampled before dendritic cell vaccination. These TCRs come from a human donor with glioblastoma.

Only a few counts were recorded for this clone. The chain joins TRBV7-2 to TRBJ1-3; 9 bases map to TRBD1. Trimming took 5 bases from V and 0 from J; bases not matched to a gene: 2. In germline, CDR1 is SGHTA, CDR2 FQGNSA. The CDR3 contains 15 residues. The CDR3 loop reads CASSPTGGSGNTIYF. CDR3 bases: TGTGCCAGCAGCCCGACAGGGGGCTCTGGAAACACCATATATTTT.

V usage is TRBV9 and J usage is TRBJ1-4; 9 bases fit TRBD1. Germline V gives CDR1 SGDLS, CDR2 YYNGEE. V lost 0 bases and J lost 5; bases outside the gene matches: 8. The length of the CDR3 is 17 residues. The CDR3 region has the DNA TGTGCCAGCAGCGTAGACGGGTTGGGGACAGGGAATGAAAAACTGTTTTTT. This encodes CASSVDGLGTGNEKLFF.

The V and J genes are TRBV6-1 and TRBJ2-1, with 10 bases identical to TRBD2. The CDR3 length is 15 residues. The trim removed 3 bases at V and 8 bases at J, leaving 7 bases unmatched. CDR1 and CDR2 from the germline V gene are MNHNS and SASEGT. The CDR3 loop is CASSESGGAGHEQFF. CDR3 bases: TGTGCCAGCAGTGAGAGCGGGGGGGCCGGTCATGAGCAGTTCTTC.

The chain carries TRBV27 and TRBJ2-3; 9 nucleotides align to TRBD2. CDR1 and CDR2 from the germline V gene are MNHEY and SMNVEV (reference sequence). J gave up 0 bases and V 9 bases, and 16 bases lay outside the gene matches. CDR3 length: 18 amino acids. This CDR3 reads CARAPSGLAGASTDTQYF. The CDR3 DNA reads TGTGCCAGGGCGCCGTCAGGGTTAGCGGGGGCCAGCACAGATACGCAGTATTTT.

The V and J genes are TRBV5-1 and TRBJ2-3; 8 nucleotides align to TRBD1. Germline V gene sequence: CDR1 SGHRS, CDR2 YFSETQ. The CDR3 contains 15 residues. J lost 1 base, V lost 4 bases, and 5 bases had no gene match. CDR3 bases: TGCGCCAGCAGCGTTCAGGGGGCGGGCACAGATACGCAGTATTTT. Its translation is CASSVQGAGTDTQYF.

The V gene is TRBV7-3, the J gene TRBJ1-2; tentative D call: TRBD1 (6 bases). The germline V and J ends were trimmed by 5 bases and 8 bases, with 18 bases remaining between them. This CDR3 has 14 residues. Germline CDR1 SGHTA, CDR2 FQGTGA. The CDR3 reads CASSAGTNQGGYTF. CDR3 DNA: TGTGCCAGCAGCGCAGGGACAAACCAAGGCGGCTACACCTTC.

This rearrangement joins TRBV9 to TRBJ1-2; TRBD1 aligns across 7 bases. Trimming removed 0 bases from V and 5 bases from J; junction bases left unmatched: 7. Germline assignment: CDR1 SGDLS and CDR2 YYNGEE. The CDR3 spans 15 residues. The CDR3 region is CASSVEEGAYYGYTF. The CDR3 region has the DNA TGTGCCAGCAGCGTAGAGGAGGGGGCATATTATGGCTACACCTTC.

V usage is TRBV7-9 and J usage is TRBJ2-6, with 8 bases matching TRBD1. Per the germline V gene, CDR1 is SEHNR and CDR2 is FQNEAQ (reference sequence). This CDR3 comprises 15 residues. V shed 5 bases and J 1 base; nucleotides not matched to a gene: 1. The CDR3 spells CASSRQGSGANVLTF. DNA for the CDR3: TGTGCCAGCAGCCGACAGGGGTCTGGGGCCAACGTCCTGACTTTC.

The chain couples TRBV2 to TRBJ2-1; TRBD1 matches at 9 bases. Germline assignment: CDR1 SNHLY and CDR2 FYNNEI. V was pared by 5 bases and J by 7 bases, with 6 bases of the junction left unmatched. CDR3 size: 14 residues. CDR3 region: CASSTDRGGNEQFF. The CDR3 nucleotides are TGTGCCAGCAGTACGGACAGGGGTGGTAATGAGCAGTTCTTC.

V gene TRBV25-1 combines with J gene TRBJ1-4; D is unresolved. This CDR3 is 14 amino acids long. With 3 bases removed from V and 8 bases from J, the gap between germline ends came to 13 bases. Per the germline V gene, CDR1 is MGHDK and CDR2 is SYGVNS. The CDR3 loop is CASSERGGKEKLFF. CDR3 DNA: TGTGCCAGCAGTGAGCGGGGTGGTAAGGAAAAACTGTTTTTT.

The V call is TRBV5-4, the J call TRBJ1-1; 9 nucleotides align to TRBD1. The V and J ends lost 4 bases and 4 bases, in that order; junction bases with no gene match: 2. The CDR3 is made up of 13 amino acids. Germline values: CDR1 SGHNT, CDR2 YYREEE (reference sequence). The CDR3 protein is CASSVTGGTEAFF. In DNA, the CDR3 is TGTGCCAGCAGCGTGACAGGGGGCACTGAAGCTTTCTTT.

The CDR3 region is CASSVSGREAYYEQYF. CDR3 sequence (DNA): TGTGCCAGCAGCGTATCAGGGCGGGAGGCCTACTACGAGCAGTACTTC. The chain couples TRBV9 to TRBJ2-7; 8 bases match TRBD2. CDR1 is SGDLS and CDR2 is YYNGEE in the germline V gene. The ends lost 1 base at V and 3 bases at J; junction bases unmatched: 9. The CDR3 consists of 16 residues.

V usage is TRBV7-3 and J usage is TRBJ2-5; 11 bases fit TRBD2. V lost 4 bases, J lost 3 bases, and 4 bases stayed unmatched. Per the germline V gene, CDR1 is SGHTA and CDR2 is FQGTGA. The CDR3 spans 15 residues. The CDR3 nucleotides are TGTGCCAGCAGCTCGACTAGCGGGGACAAAGAGACCCAGTACTTC. This translates into CASSSTSGDKETQYF.

This clone came up once. J is TRBJ2-7 and V is TRBV7-9; 10 bases are a match to TRBD1. Germline V CDR1 and CDR2: SEHNR, FQNEAQ (reference sequence). This CDR3 region has 15 residues. V lost 6 bases, J lost 4 bases, and 9 bases stayed unmatched. CDR3 nucleotides: TGTGCCAGCAGTCAGCCGGGACAGGGGATTTACGAGCAGTACTTC. Amino acid sequence: CASSQPGQGIYEQYF.

The chain combines TRBV6-4 with TRBJ2-3; 7 nucleotides match TRBD1. Germline CDR1 MRHNA, CDR2 SNTAGT. The V and J ends lost 3 bases and 14 bases, in that order; junction bases with no gene match: 8. This CDR3 comprises 12 residues. CDR3 in amino acids: CASSEEGTVRYF. DNA for the CDR3: TGTGCCAGCAGTGAGGAAGGGACAGTACGGTATTTT.

The chain has TRBV19 and TRBJ1-3; no clear D gene. The CDR3 length is 17 residues. The ends were cut back, 3 bases at V and 0 bases at J, with 15 bases in the middle. CDR1 and CDR2 (germline): LNHDA, SQIVND (reference sequence). The CDR3 coding sequence is TGTGCCAGTAGTATTCGACACCTGCCTGACTCTGGAAACACCATATATTTT. This codes for CASSIRHLPDSGNTIYF.

Only one count was recorded for this clone. The genes are TRBV5-1 and TRBJ2-3; D may be TRBD1 (5 bases). Germline V gene data show CDR1 as SGHRS and CDR2 as YFSETQ. The CDR3 is made up of 13 amino acids. V was trimmed by 9 bases and J by 7 bases, leaving 18 bases between them. CDR3 nucleotide sequence: TGCGCCACCACGTCAGGTGCAGGGTATACGCAGTATTTT. Residues: CATTSGAGYTQYF.